One and the same sample provided the 23 T cell receptor beta chains below, sequenced in a study of cytomegalovirus exposure and HLA in healthy donors. Researchers ran the PCR with 60 Vbeta and 13 Jbeta primers. The data were produced by immunoSEQ multiplex PCR, yet TCRdb's version contains in-frame clones alone and is incomplete. This sample's clone table lists 120,000 to 150,000 clones. What was sequenced was PBMCs. These receptors were taken from a man aged 40-49 years in good health and CMV-seronegative.

The chain joins TRBV4-1 to TRBJ2-7; TRBD2 aligns across 10 bases. This CDR3 contains 14 residues. CDR1 MGHRA and CDR2 YSYEKL come from the germline V gene. Trimming cost V 6 bases and J 6 bases; bases outside gene matches: 8. The DNA of the CDR3 is TGCGCCAGCAGACAGAGCGGGGGGGCTATCGAGCAGTACTTC. Protein product: CASRQSGGAIEQYF.

This rearrangement joins TRBV2 to TRBJ1-5, with D perhaps matching TRBD1 (6 bases). The CDR3 has 13 amino acids. The germline gives CDR1 SNHLY, CDR2 FYNNEI. Trimming stripped 3 bases from V and 4 bases from J, with 7 bases between. This CDR3 reads CASSDGQNQPQHF. In nucleotides, the CDR3 is TGTGCCAGCAGTGATGGACAGAATCAGCCCCAGCATTTT.

V and J are TRBV7-7 and TRBJ2-2; 9 positions match TRBD1. Losses at the gene ends were 3 bases for V and 7 bases for J; bases not matched to a gene: 6. Germline CDR1 and CDR2: SSHAT and FNYEAQ (reference sequence). This CDR3 region has 15 residues. The CDR3 is CASSLYRGRDGELFF. CDR3 in DNA: TGTGCCAGCAGCTTGTACAGGGGGCGGGACGGGGAGCTGTTTTTT.

This chain uses TRBV7-2 with TRBJ2-1; D remains unclear. Germline assignment: CDR1 SGHTA and CDR2 FQGNSA. The CDR3 runs 15 residues. Deletions cut 3 bases from V and 0 bases from J, with 9 bases between. The CDR3 coding sequence is TGTGCCAGCAGCTTCACGGCTAGCTCCTACAATGAGCAGTTCTTC. This sequence encodes CASSFTASSYNEQFF.

For this clone: The junction and the germline gene differ at one end; a read error may be behind it. The rearrangement joins TRBV7-2 to TRBJ1-1; D call uncertain. This CDR3 is 11 amino acids long. Germline lookup yields CDR1 SGHTA and CDR2 FQGNSA. Written as DNA, the CDR3 is TGTGCCGGCAGCCCCTACACTGAAGCTTTCTTT. Translated, it gives CAGSPYTEAFF.

The chain combines TRBV7-2 with TRBJ2-3, with a tentative D call TRBD2 (6 bases). The germline CDR1 and CDR2 sequences are SGHTA and FQGNSA. CDR3 length: 15 residues. V lost 1 base and J 1 base, leaving 9 bases between the germline ends. The CDR3 protein is CASSLGPGGTDTQYF. The CDR3 DNA reads TGTGCCAGCAGCTTAGGCCCGGGGGGCACAGATACGCAGTATTTT.

The V gene is TRBV28, the J gene TRBJ1-2; 7 bases are a match to TRBD1. With 6 bases clipped from V and 5 bases from J, the junction kept 15 bases outside the gene matches. The CDR3 is 16 amino acids. Germline V lookup: CDR1 MDHEN, CDR2 SYDVKM. CDR3 region: CASSPGTASLAYGYTF. The DNA for the CDR3 is TGTGCCAGCAGCCCCGGGACAGCCTCCTTAGCATATGGCTACACCTTC.

The chain couples TRBV5-4 to TRBJ2-7; the match to TRBD1 covers 7 bases. Trimming took 5 bases from V and 8 from J; bases not matched to a gene: 19. CDR3 length: 16 residues. Germline V lookup: CDR1 SGHNT, CDR2 YYREEE (reference sequence). For the CDR3, the DNA is TGTGCCAGCAGGGCCGGGGACGGGACAGCTTTGATCAAGCAGTACTTC. Translating gives CASRAGDGTALIKQYF. Complete variable domain (other parts from reference TRBV5-4 and TRBJ2-7): ETGVTQSPTHLIKTRGQQVTLRCSSQSGHNTVSWYQQALGQGPQFIFQYYREEENGRGNFPPRFSGLQFPNYSSELNVNALELDDSALYLCASRAGDGTALIKQYFGPGTRLTVT.

The chain uses TRBV20-1 and TRBJ2-5; TRBD1 matches 9 bases. After removal of 7 bases from V and 7 bases from J, the junction contained 4 bases not matched to a gene. This CDR3 spans 11 amino acids. In germline, CDR1 is DFQATT, CDR2 SNEGSKA (reference sequence). The CDR3 DNA reads as TGCAGTGTTCAGACAGGGGGGACCCAGTACTTC. Amino acids: CSVQTGGTQYF.

The CDR3 sequence: CASTQVRGSGANVLTF. As DNA, the CDR3 is TGTGCCAGCACCCAAGTAAGGGGTTCCGGGGCCAACGTCCTGACTTTC. The chain carries TRBV28 and TRBJ2-6, with a possible D match to TRBD1 (5 bases). The CDR3 contains 16 residues. Germline values: CDR1 MDHEN, CDR2 SYDVKM. V was clipped by 7 bases and J by 4 bases, with 17 bases between them.

The gene calls are TRBV28 and TRBJ1-6; TRBD1 might be the D (6 bases). Germline V gene lookup returns CDR1 MDHEN and CDR2 SYDVKM. Trimming left V 3 bases short and J 0 bases short, with 9 bases between. This CDR3 region has 16 residues. CDR3 residues: CASSFQGSSYNSPLHF. CDR3 bases: TGTGCCAGCAGTTTTCAGGGGAGCTCCTATAATTCACCCCTCCACTTT.

The J gene is TRBJ2-7, the V gene TRBV7-2, with 8 bases matching TRBD1. Germline CDR1 and CDR2: SGHTA and FQGNSA. The V gene end was trimmed by 3 bases and the J gene end by 3 bases; junction bases not matched to a gene: 7. The CDR3 has 15 amino acids. This CDR3 is CASSFRQGAIYEQYF. In DNA, the CDR3 is TGTGCCAGCAGCTTCCGGCAGGGGGCTATCTACGAGCAGTACTTC.

The CDR3 here is CASSIRTGSEAFF. The CDR3 region has the DNA TGTGCCAGTAGTATCCGCACAGGATCTGAAGCTTTCTTT. The rearrangement uses TRBV19 and TRBJ1-1, with D maybe TRBD1 (5 bases). This CDR3 has 13 amino acids. Germline loops: CDR1 LNHDA, CDR2 SQIVND (reference sequence). The V end lost 3 bases, the J end lost 6 bases, and 11 bases lay between the germline ends.

The chain employs TRBV19 and TRBJ2-7; D uncertain. CDR1 is LNHDA and CDR2 is SQIVND in the germline V gene (reference sequence). V lost 3 bases and J lost 6, with 9 bases in between. This CDR3 is 12 amino acids long. CDR3 in amino acids: CASSIGPGEQYF. The CDR3 nucleotides read TGTGCCAGTAGTATCGGTCCCGGCGAGCAGTACTTC.

CDR3 region: CASSYQGAWETQYF. Written as DNA, the CDR3 is TGTGCCAGTAGTTACCAGGGGGCATGGGAGACCCAGTACTTC. V gene TRBV19 combines with J gene TRBJ2-5, with 8 bases lining up with TRBD1. In germline, CDR1 is LNHDA, CDR2 SQIVND (reference sequence). With 5 bases clipped from V and 5 bases from J, the junction kept 7 bases outside the gene matches. The CDR3 spans 14 residues. Using reference TRBV19 and TRBJ2-5 for the parts outside the CDR3, the full variable domain is DGGITQSPKYLFRKEGQNVTLSCEQNLNHDAMYWYRQDPGQGLRLIYYSQIVNDFQKGDIAEGYSVSREKKESFPLTVTSAQKNPTAFYLCASSYQGAWETQYFGPGTRLLVL.

The chain uses TRBV6-6 and TRBJ2-2; 8 bases agree with TRBD1. Germline CDR1 and CDR2: MNHNY and SVGAGI (reference sequence). Trimming removed 6 bases from V and 7 bases from J; junction bases left unmatched: 7. This CDR3 comprises 14 residues. CDR3 nucleotide sequence: TGTGCCAGCAGGCCGACAGGGGCGGTCGGGGAGCTGTTTTTT. Translating gives CASRPTGAVGELFF.

V usage is TRBV5-4 and J usage is TRBJ1-5; 10 bases fit TRBD1. V lost 4 bases, J lost 2 bases, and 3 bases stayed unmatched. The CDR3 has 15 amino acids. Germline lookup yields CDR1 SGHNT and CDR2 YYREEE (reference sequence). The CDR3 region has the DNA TGTGCCAGCAGCCGAGGGACAGGGGGCAATCAGCCCCAGCATTTT. As protein: CASSRGTGGNQPQHF.

The rearrangement uses TRBV12-5 and TRBJ2-3, with TRBD1 matching 8 bases. Trimming removed 1 base from V and 1 base from J; junction bases left unmatched: 7. Per the germline V gene, CDR1 is LGHNT and CDR2 is FRNRAP. The CDR3 extends over 17 amino acids. CDR3 region: CASGLGQGSDRTDTQYF. The CDR3 DNA reads as TGTGCTAGTGGTTTGGGACAGGGGTCAGATCGCACAGATACGCAGTATTTT.

The J gene is TRBJ1-5, the V gene TRBV2; possibly TRBD1 for D (5 bases). CDR1 is SNHLY and CDR2 is FYNNEI in the germline V gene. V was pared by 8 bases and J by 3 bases, with 14 bases between. The CDR3 runs to 14 residues. CDR3 DNA sequence: TGTGCCAGCGGTTCGGGACTGTTCAATCAGCCCCAGCATTTT. Protein product: CASGSGLFNQPQHF.

The CDR3 DNA follows: TGTGCCAGCAGCTTAGCAGTACTTGGACAGGGCTCGAACACTGAAGCTTTCTTT. Its translation is CASSLAVLGQGSNTEAFF. The chain employs TRBV11-1 and TRBJ1-1; 8 positions match TRBD1. CDR1 SGHAT and CDR2 FQDESV come from the germline V gene (reference sequence). Losses at the gene ends were 0 bases for V and 1 base for J; bases not matched to a gene: 10. This CDR3 has 18 residues.

V gene TRBV11-2 combines with J gene TRBJ1-3; D ambiguous. V lost 3 bases, J lost 1 base, and 13 bases lay in between. Per germline, CDR1 SGHAT and CDR2 FQNNGV. The CDR3 loop spans 16 amino acids. DNA of the CDR3: TGTGCCAGCAGCTTCTCCCTTACTTCTTCTGGAAACACCATATATTTT. Translating it yields CASSFSLTSSGNTIYF.

The chain joins TRBV4-3 to TRBJ2-2, with TRBD2 identical over 10 bases. After removal of 0 bases from V and 7 bases from J, the junction contained 11 bases not matched to a gene. From germline, CDR1 is LGHNA and CDR2 YSLEER. CDR3 length: 18 residues. The CDR3 sequence is CASSQDAAGGGKGGELFF. Written as DNA, the CDR3 is TGCGCCAGCAGCCAAGATGCAGCGGGGGGGGGTAAGGGCGGGGAGCTGTTTTTT.

The chain couples TRBV4-2 to TRBJ2-1; D might be TRBD2 (6 bases). Germline V gene lookup returns CDR1 LGHNA and CDR2 YNFKEQ. V lost 2 bases and J lost 12, with 14 bases in between. There are 13 residues in the CDR3. The CDR3 here is CASSQRLESGQFF. The CDR3 DNA reads as TGTGCCAGCAGCCAAAGACTAGAATCGGGGCAGTTCTTC.